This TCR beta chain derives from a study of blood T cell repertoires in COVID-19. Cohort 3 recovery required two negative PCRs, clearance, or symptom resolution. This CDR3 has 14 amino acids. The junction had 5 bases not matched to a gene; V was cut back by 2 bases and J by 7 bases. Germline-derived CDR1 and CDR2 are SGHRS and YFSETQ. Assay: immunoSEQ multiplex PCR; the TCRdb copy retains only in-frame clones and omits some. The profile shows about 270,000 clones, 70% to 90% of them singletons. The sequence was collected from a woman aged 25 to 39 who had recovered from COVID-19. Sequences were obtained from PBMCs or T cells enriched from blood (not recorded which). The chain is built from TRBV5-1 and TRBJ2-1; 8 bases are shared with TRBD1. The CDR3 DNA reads TGCGCCAGCAGCTTTCAGGGGGCAGGGAATGAGCAGTTCTTC. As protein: CASSFQGAGNEQFF. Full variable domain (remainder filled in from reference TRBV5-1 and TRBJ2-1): KAGVTQTPRYLIKTRGQQVTLSCSPISGHRSVSWYQQTPGQGLQFLFEYFSETQRNKGNFPGRFSGRQFSNSRSEMNVSTLELGDSALYLCASSFQGAGNEQFFGPGTRLTVL.